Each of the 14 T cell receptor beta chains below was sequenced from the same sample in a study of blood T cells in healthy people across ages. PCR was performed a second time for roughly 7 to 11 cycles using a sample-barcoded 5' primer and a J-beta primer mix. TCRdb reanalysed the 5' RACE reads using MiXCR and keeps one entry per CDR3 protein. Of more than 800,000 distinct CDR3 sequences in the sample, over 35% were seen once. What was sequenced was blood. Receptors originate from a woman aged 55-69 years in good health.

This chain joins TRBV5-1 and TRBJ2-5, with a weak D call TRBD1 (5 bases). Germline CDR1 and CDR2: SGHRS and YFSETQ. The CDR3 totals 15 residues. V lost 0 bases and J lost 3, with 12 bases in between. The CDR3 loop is CASSLGLTDKETQYF. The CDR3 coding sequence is TGCGCCAGCAGCTTGGGGTTGACAGATAAAGAGACCCAGTACTTC.

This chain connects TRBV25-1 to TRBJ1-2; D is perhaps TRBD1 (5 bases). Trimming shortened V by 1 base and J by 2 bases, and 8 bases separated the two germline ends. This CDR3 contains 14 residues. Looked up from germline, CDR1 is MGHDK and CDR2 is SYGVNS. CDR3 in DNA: TGTGCCAGCAGTGAATTGGGACCGAACTATGGCTACACCTTC. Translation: CASSELGPNYGYTF.

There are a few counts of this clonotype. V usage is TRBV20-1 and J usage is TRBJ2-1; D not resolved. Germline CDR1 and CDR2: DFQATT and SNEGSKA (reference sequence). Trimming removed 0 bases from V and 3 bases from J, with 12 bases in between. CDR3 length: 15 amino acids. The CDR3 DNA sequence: TGCAGTGCTAGAGATAGCAAGCTCGGCTACAATGAGCAGTTCTTC. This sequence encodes CSARDSKLGYNEQFF.

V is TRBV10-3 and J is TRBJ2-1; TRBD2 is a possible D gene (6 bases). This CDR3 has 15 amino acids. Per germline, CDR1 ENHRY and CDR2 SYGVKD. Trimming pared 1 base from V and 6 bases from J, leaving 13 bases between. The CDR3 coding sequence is TGTGCCATCAGTGAGTTAGCGGAGCCGCCCAATGAGCAGTTCTTC. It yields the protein CAISELAEPPNEQFF.

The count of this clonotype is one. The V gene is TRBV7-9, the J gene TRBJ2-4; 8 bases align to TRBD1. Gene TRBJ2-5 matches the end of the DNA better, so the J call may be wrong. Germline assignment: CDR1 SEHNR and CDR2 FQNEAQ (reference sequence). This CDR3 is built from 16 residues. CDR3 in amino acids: CASSSNQGASQETQYF. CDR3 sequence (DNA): TGTGCCAGCAGCTCGAATCAGGGGGCAAGTCAAGAGACCCAGTACTTC.

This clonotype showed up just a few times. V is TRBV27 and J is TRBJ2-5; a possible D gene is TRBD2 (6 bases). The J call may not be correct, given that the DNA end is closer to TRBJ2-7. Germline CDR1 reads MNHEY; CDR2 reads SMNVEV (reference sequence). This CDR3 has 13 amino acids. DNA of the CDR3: TGTGCCAGCAGTTTATGGGGGGTTAACGAGCAGTACTTC. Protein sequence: CASSLWGVNEQYF.

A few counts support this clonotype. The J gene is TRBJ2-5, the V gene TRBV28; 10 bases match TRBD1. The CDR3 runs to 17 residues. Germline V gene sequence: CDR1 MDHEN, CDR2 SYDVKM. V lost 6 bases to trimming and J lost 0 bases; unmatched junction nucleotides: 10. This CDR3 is CASSWSMTGGDQETQYF. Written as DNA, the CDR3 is TGTGCCAGCAGCTGGTCAATGACAGGGGGCGACCAAGAGACCCAGTACTTC.

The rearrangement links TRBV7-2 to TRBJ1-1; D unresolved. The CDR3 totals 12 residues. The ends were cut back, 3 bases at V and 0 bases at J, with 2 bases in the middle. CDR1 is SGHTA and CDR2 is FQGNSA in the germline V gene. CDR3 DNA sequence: TGTGCCAGCAGCTTCCTGAACACTGAAGCTTTCTTT. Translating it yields CASSFLNTEAFF.

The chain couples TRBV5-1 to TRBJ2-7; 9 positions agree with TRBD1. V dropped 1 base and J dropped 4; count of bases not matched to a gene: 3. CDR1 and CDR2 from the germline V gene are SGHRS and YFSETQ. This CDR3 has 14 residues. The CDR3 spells CASSLRGQGYEQYF. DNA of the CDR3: TGCGCCAGCAGCTTGCGGGGACAGGGTTACGAGCAGTACTTC.

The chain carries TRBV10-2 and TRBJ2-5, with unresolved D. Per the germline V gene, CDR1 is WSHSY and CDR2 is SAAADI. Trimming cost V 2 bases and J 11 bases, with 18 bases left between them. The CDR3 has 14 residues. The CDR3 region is CASSEPTQDNEQYF. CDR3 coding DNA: TGCGCCAGCAGTGAGCCCACGCAAGACAATGAGCAGTACTTC.

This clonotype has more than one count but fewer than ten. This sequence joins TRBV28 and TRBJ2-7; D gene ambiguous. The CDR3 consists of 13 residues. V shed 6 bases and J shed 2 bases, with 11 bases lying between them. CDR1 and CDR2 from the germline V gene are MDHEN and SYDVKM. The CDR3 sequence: CASSPARAYEQYF. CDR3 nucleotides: TGTGCCAGCAGCCCCGCACGGGCCTACGAGCAGTACTTC.

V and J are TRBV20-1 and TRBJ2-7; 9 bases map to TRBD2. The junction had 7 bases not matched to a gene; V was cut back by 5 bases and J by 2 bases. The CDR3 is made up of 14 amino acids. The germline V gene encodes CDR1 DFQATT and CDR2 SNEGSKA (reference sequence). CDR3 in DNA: TGCAGTGCTCTTAGCGGGAGAGGGACCTACGAGCAGTACTTC. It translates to CSALSGRGTYEQYF.

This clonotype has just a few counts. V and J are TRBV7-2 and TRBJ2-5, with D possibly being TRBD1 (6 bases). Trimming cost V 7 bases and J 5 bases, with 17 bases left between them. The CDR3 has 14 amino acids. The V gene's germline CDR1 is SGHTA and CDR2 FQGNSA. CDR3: CASNQYNRVETQYF. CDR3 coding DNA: TGTGCCAGCAACCAATACAACAGGGTCGAGACCCAGTACTTC.

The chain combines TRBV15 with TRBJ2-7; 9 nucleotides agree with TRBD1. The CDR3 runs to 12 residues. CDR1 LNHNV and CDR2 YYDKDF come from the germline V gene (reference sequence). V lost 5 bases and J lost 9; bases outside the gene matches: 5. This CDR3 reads CATSPDRGVQYF. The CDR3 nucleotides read TGTGCCACCAGCCCGGACAGGGGTGTGCAGTACTTC. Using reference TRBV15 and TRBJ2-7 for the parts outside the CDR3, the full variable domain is DAMVIQNPRYQVTQFGKPVTLSCSQTLNHNVMYWYQQKSSQAPKLLFHYYDKDFNNEADTPDNFQSRRPNTSFCFLDIRSPGLGDTAMYLCATSPDRGVQYFGPGTRLTVT.